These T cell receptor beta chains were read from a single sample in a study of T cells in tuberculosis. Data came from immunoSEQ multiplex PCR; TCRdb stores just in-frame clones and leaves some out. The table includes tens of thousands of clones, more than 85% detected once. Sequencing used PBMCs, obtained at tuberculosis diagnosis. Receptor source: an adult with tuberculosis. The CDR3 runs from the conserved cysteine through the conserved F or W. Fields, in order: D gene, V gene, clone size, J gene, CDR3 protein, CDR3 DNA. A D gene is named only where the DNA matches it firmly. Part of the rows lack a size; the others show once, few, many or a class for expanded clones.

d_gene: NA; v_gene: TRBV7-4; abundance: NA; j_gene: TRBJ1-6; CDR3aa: CASSSCTYRDLTSPLHF; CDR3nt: TGTGCCAGCAGCTCCTGTACCTACAGGGACCTCACCTCACCCCTCCACTTT
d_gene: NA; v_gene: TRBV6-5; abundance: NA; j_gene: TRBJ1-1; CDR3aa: CASSTRGRTEAFF; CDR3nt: TGTGCCAGCAGTACACGGGGTAGAACTGAAGCTTTCTTT
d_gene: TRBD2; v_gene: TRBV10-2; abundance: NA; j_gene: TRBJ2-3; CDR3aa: CASSLGGLAGDTQYF; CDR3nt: TGCGCCAGCAGTCTAGGGGGACTAGCTGGAGATACGCAGTATTTT
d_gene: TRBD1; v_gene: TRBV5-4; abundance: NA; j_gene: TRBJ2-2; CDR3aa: CASSSSGTGIPGELFF; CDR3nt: TGTGCCAGCAGCTCGTCCGGGACAGGGATCCCCGGGGAGCTGTTTTTT
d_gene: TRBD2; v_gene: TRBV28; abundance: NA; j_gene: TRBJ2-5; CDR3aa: CASSLIGLAGVGRADTQYF; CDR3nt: TGTGCCAGCAGTTTAATAGGCCTAGCGGGGGTGGGAAGAGCGGATACCCAGTACTTC
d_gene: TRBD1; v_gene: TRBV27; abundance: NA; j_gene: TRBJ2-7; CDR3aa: CASSHAGTVDEQYF; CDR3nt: TGTGCCAGCAGCCACGCCGGGACAGTGGACGAGCAGTACTTC
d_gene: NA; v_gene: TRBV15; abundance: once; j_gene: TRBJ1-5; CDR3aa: CATSRARGGQPQHF; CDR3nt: TGTGCCACCAGCAGAGCGAGAGGTGGGCAGCCCCAGCATTTT
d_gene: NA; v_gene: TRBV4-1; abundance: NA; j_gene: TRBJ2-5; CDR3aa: CASSQNKMEETQYF; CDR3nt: TGCGCCAGCAGCCAAAACAAGATGGAAGAGACCCAGTACTTC
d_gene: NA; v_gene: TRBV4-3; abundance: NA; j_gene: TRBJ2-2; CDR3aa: CASSQLGTDSGAGELFF; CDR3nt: TGCGCCAGCAGCCAGCTTGGGACTGACTCCGGCGCCGGGGAGCTGTTTTTT
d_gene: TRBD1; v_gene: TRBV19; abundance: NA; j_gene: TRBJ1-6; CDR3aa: CASSGTGGNSPLHF; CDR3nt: TGTGCCAGTAGCGGGACAGGGGGGAATTCACCCCTCCACTTT
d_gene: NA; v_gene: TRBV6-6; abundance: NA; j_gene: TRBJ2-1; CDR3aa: CATTPDYPNNEQFF; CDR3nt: TGTGCCACTACCCCGGACTACCCAAACAATGAGCAGTTCTTC
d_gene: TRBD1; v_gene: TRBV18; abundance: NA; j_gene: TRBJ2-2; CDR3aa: CASSHGTGGNTGELFF; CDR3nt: TGTGCCAGCTCCCACGGGACAGGGGGCAACACCGGGGAGCTGTTTTTT
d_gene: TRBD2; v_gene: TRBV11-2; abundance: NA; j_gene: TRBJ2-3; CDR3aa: CASSPIGHLAGDTDTQYF; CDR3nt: TGTGCCAGCAGCCCCATAGGCCACCTAGCGGGGGACACAGATACGCAGTATTTT
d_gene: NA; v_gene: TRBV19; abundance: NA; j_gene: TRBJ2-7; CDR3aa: CASSPRVEGPFYEQYF; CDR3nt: TGTGCCAGTAGTCCTCGTGTGGAGGGGCCATTCTACGAGCAGTACTTC
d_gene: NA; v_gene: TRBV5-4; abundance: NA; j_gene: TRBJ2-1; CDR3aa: CASSFLGTYNEQFF; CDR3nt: TGTGCCAGCAGCTTTTTAGGGACTTACAATGAGCAGTTCTTC
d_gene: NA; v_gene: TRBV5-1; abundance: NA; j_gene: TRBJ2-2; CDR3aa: CASSLFQGSTGELFF; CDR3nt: TGCGCCAGCAGCTTGTTTCAGGGTTCCACCGGGGAGCTGTTTTTT
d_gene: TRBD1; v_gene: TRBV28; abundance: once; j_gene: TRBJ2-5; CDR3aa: CASSTGGQGQETQYF; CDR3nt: TGTGCCAGCAGTACCGGGGGACAGGGCCAAGAGACCCAGTACTTC
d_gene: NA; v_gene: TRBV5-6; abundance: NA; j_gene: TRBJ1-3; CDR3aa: CASSLLNGYSGNTIYF; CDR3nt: TGTGCCAGCAGCTTGTTAAACGGTTACTCTGGAAACACCATATATTTT
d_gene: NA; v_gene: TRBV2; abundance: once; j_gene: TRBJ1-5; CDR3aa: CASRRGGSNQPQHF; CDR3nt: TGTGCCAGCAGACGCGGGGGAAGCAATCAGCCCCAGCATTTT
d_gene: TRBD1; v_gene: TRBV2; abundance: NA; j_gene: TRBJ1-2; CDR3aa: CASSEAGGQGDFGYTF; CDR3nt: TGTGCCAGCAGTGAAGCAGGCGGGCAGGGGGATTTTGGCTACACCTTC
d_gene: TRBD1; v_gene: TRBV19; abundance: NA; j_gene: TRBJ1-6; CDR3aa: CASSIDTGQYNSPLHF; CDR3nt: TGTGCCAGTAGTATAGACACGGGACAGTATAATTCACCCCTCCACTTT
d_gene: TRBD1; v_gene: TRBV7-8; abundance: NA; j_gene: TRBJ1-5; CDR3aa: CASSRDREGQPQHF; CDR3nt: TGTGCCAGCAGCCGGGACAGGGAGGGGCAGCCCCAGCATTTT
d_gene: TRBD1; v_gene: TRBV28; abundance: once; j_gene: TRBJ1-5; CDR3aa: CASKWDRNNQPQHF; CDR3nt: TGTGCCAGCAAATGGGACAGGAATAATCAGCCCCAGCATTTT
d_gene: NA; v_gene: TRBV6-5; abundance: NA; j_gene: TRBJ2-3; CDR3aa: CASSSRTTLSTDTQYF; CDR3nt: TGTGCCAGCAGTTCCCGGACAACCCTGAGCACAGATACGCAGTATTTT
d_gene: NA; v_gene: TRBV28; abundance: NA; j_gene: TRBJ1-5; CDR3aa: CASSVRTGSNQPQHF; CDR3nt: TGTGCCAGCAGTGTGCGTACGGGGAGCAATCAGCCCCAGCATTTT
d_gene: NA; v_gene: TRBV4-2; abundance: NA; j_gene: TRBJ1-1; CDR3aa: CASSLSPPPTENTEAFF; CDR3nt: TGTGCCAGCAGCCTCTCACCACCCCCAACAGAAAACACTGAAGCTTTCTTT
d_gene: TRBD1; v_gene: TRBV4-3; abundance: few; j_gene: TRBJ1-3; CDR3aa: CASSPRTGEGGNTIYF; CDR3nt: TGCGCCAGCAGCCCAAGGACAGGGGAAGGTGGAAACACCATATATTTT
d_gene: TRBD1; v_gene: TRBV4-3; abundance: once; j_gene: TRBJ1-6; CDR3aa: CASSQDYGDRGPLHF; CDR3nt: TGCGCCAGCAGCCAAGATTATGGGGACAGGGGACCCCTCCACTTT
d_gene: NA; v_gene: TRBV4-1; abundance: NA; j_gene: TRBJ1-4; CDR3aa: CASSPPGEAALFF; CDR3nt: TGCGCCAGCAGCCCCCCGGGAGAGGCAGCTCTGTTTTTT
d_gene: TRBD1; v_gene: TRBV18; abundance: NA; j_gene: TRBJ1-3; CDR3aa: CASSPGQGARDTIYF; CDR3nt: TGTGCCAGCTCACCAGGCCAGGGGGCGAGGGACACCATATATTTT
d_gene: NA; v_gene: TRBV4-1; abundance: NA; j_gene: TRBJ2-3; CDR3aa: CASTEGHPLADTQYF; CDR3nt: TGCGCCAGTACCGAGGGACACCCGCTGGCAGATACGCAGTATTTT
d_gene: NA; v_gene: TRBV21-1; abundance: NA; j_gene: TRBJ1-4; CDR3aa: CASPSTGANEKLFF; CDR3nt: TGTGCCAGCCCCTCGACAGGGGCAAATGAAAAACTGTTTTTT